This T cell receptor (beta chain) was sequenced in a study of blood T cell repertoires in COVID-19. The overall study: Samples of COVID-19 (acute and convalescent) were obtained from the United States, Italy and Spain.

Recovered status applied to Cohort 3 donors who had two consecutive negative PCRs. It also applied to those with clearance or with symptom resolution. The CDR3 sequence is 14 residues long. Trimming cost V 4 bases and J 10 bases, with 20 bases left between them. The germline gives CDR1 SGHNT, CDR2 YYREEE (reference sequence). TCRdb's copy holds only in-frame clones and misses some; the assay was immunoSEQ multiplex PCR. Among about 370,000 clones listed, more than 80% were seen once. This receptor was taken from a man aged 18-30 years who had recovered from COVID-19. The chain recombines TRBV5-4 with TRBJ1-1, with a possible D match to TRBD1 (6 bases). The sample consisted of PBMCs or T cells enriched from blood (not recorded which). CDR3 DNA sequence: TGTGCCAGCAGCCCGAACCGGCAGGGGCGCTCAGCTTTCTTT. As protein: CASSPNRQGRSAFF.